Shown below are 27 T cell receptor beta chains from a single sample sequenced in a study of blood T cell repertoires in COVID-19. Generated by immunoSEQ multiplex PCR, the TCRdb table keeps only in-frame clones and is missing some. Counted here are over 120,000 clones, around 78% occurring once; the ten biggest clones make up over 4%. Sequenced: peripheral blood. These receptors were collected from a woman of 80 years or more with active or convalescent COVID-19.

The chain links TRBV14 to TRBJ1-4, with D hard to call. V shed 1 base and J shed 7 bases, with 13 bases lying between them. The germline V gene encodes CDR1 SGHDN and CDR2 FVKESK. The length of the CDR3 is 15 residues. The CDR3 loop reads CASSQVGRSGEKLFF. Written as DNA, the CDR3 is TGTGCCAGCAGCCAAGTAGGGAGGTCCGGTGAAAAACTGTTTTTT.

V gene TRBV5-4 combines with J gene TRBJ2-3, with 9 bases aligning to TRBD2. Germline V CDR1 and CDR2: SGHNT, YYREEE (reference sequence). The V and J ends lost 2 bases and 5 bases, in that order; junction bases with no gene match: 6. This CDR3 comprises 15 residues. CDR3 residues: CASSLSSGGLDTQYF. The CDR3 DNA sequence: TGTGCCAGCAGCTTAAGTAGCGGGGGCTTAGATACGCAGTATTTT.

The chain recombines TRBV19 with TRBJ1-4; D unclear. Germline-derived CDR1 and CDR2 are LNHDA and SQIVND (reference sequence). V was shortened by 5 bases and J by 10 bases, with 14 bases between the two germline ends. The CDR3 totals 13 residues. CDR3 loop: CASSSRARLKLFF. CDR3 in DNA: TGTGCCAGTAGTTCCCGAGCCCGTCTAAAACTGTTTTTT.

The chain recombines TRBV10-2 with TRBJ1-5, with 7 bases identical to TRBD1. This CDR3 is built from 14 residues. After removal of 7 bases from V and 5 bases from J, the junction contained 8 bases not matched to a gene. From germline, CDR1 is WSHSY and CDR2 SAAADI. The CDR3 DNA reads as TGCGCCAGCACCCAGGGGGTACGGGATCAGCCCCAGCATTTT. Encoded protein: CASTQGVRDQPQHF.

This sequence joins TRBV18 and TRBJ2-6, with 8 bases aligning to TRBD1. The CDR3 has 18 amino acids. CDR1 and CDR2 (germline): KGHSH, LQKENI. J gave up 4 bases and V 2 bases, and 10 bases lay outside the gene matches. CDR3 DNA: TGTGCCAGCTCACCAAAAATCAGGGGGCGCATGGGGGCCAACGTCCTGACTTTC. Its translation is CASSPKIRGRMGANVLTF.

This clone has more than one count but fewer than ten. The CDR3: CASGAFAGSYEQYF. The CDR3 nucleotides read TGTGCCAGCGGGGCTTTTGCGGGGTCCTACGAGCAGTACTTC. The chain uses TRBV4-2 and TRBJ2-7; TRBD2 might be the D (6 bases). The CDR3 is 14 amino acids. Trimming took 8 bases from V and 1 from J, leaving 15 bases between them. CDR1 and CDR2 from the germline V gene are LGHNA and YNFKEQ.

This clone came up a few times. This chain links TRBV5-6 with TRBJ2-5, with 14 bases that match TRBD2. With 4 bases clipped from V and 2 bases from J, the junction kept 7 bases outside the gene matches. This CDR3 is 17 amino acids long. CDR1 and CDR2 from the germline V gene are SGHDT and YYEEEE. For the CDR3, the DNA is TGTGCCAGCAGCGTGGGACTAGCGGGGGTAGGGCAAGAGACCCAGTACTTC. It encodes CASSVGLAGVGQETQYF. Full variable domain (outside the CDR3, taken from reference TRBV5-6 and TRBJ2-5): DAGVTQSPTHLIKTRGQQVTLRCSPKSGHDTVSWYQQALGQGPQFIFQYYEEEERQRGNFPDRFSGHQFPNYSSELNVNALLLGDSALYLCASSVGLAGVGQETQYFGPGTRLLVL.

This clone was recorded a few times. This chain uses TRBV19 with TRBJ1-5; the match to TRBD1 covers 7 bases. This CDR3 spans 18 amino acids. The germline V gene encodes CDR1 LNHDA and CDR2 SQIVND (reference sequence). After removal of 5 bases from V and 7 bases from J, the junction contained 20 bases not matched to a gene. CDR3 sequence: CASSPRDREGVGKQPQHF. CDR3 DNA: TGTGCCAGTAGTCCTAGAGACAGGGAAGGGGTGGGAAAACAGCCCCAGCATTTT.

In DNA form, the CDR3 reads TGTGCCTGGAGTGTGCAGGGCTTGGGTTCCAGTGGCTACACCTTC. It translates to CAWSVQGLGSSGYTF. The genes are TRBV30 and TRBJ1-2; tentative D call: TRBD1 (5 bases). The length of the CDR3 is 15 residues. Between the trimmed V and J ends, which lost 0 bases and 7 bases, there was a span of 18 bases. The germline CDR1 and CDR2 sequences are GTSNPN and SVGIG (reference sequence).

This clone was picked up a small number of times. V and J are TRBV4-1 and TRBJ1-1, with a weak D call TRBD1 (6 bases). Germline V gives CDR1 MGHRA, CDR2 YSYEKL. V was trimmed by 1 base and J by 1 base, leaving 10 bases between them. The CDR3 length is 15 residues. CDR3 bases: TGCGCCAGCAGCCAAGCGGGGGGCAAGAACACTGAAGCTTTCTTT. Its translation: CASSQAGGKNTEAFF.

The chain couples TRBV14 to TRBJ2-7; no reliable D call. The germline gives CDR1 SGHDN, CDR2 FVKESK. This CDR3 spans 12 amino acids. Trimming cost V 1 base and J 4 bases, with 5 bases left between them. The CDR3 region has the DNA TGTGCCAGCAGCCAAGGGCCGTACGAGCAGTACTTC. Translation gives CASSQGPYEQYF.

This clone was seen a handful of times. The CDR3 bases are TGCAGTGCTCGTGAGGCGACTAACGCCTACAATGAGCAGTTCTTC. It translates to CSAREATNAYNEQFF. V gene TRBV20-1 combines with J gene TRBJ2-1, with D possibly matching TRBD2 (5 bases). Germline loops: CDR1 DFQATT, CDR2 SNEGSKA (reference sequence). The CDR3 is made up of 15 amino acids. Trimming removed 5 bases at V and 2 bases at J, with 16 bases between.

The chain couples TRBV30 to TRBJ1-2; perhaps TRBD1 as D (5 bases). CDR3 length equals 16 residues. Germline V gene data show CDR1 as GTSNPN and CDR2 as SVGIG (reference sequence). Trimming shortened V by 0 bases and J by 6 bases, and 20 bases separated the two germline ends. The CDR3 loop reads CAWSVITGIFANGYTF. The CDR3, as DNA: TGTGCCTGGAGTGTTATTACAGGTATCTTCGCTAATGGCTACACCTTC.

The chain has TRBV28 and TRBJ2-7; possible D gene TRBD2, 6 bases. There are 12 residues in the CDR3. Germline CDR1 MDHEN, CDR2 SYDVKM. Trimming took off 5 bases at V and 6 bases at J, with 11 bases between the two ends. CDR3 protein: CASSGGVGEQYF. The CDR3 DNA reads TGTGCCAGCAGTGGAGGGGTGGGCGAGCAGTACTTC.

This clone was counted between two and nine times. This chain connects TRBV5-4 to TRBJ2-5; 11 bases map to TRBD2. This CDR3 is built from 17 residues. The germline gives CDR1 SGHNT, CDR2 YYREEE (reference sequence). The trim removed 2 bases at V and 3 bases at J, leaving 9 bases unmatched. CDR3 loop: CASSLPTSGASKETQYF. The CDR3 DNA reads TGTGCCAGCAGCTTACCGACTAGCGGGGCCTCAAAAGAGACCCAGTACTTC. Full variable domain (missing parts from reference TRBV5-4 and TRBJ2-5): ETGVTQSPTHLIKTRGQQVTLRCSSQSGHNTVSWYQQALGQGPQFIFQYYREEENGRGNFPPRFSGLQFPNYSSELNVNALELDDSALYLCASSLPTSGASKETQYFGPGTRLLVL.

This chain uses TRBV11-2 with TRBJ1-1; D is unresolved. CDR1 SGHAT and CDR2 FQNNGV come from the germline V gene. Between the trimmed V and J ends, which lost 1 base and 0 bases, there was a span of 15 bases. The CDR3 is 17 amino acids. The CDR3: CASSLGGWVGVNTEAFF. Written as DNA, the CDR3 is TGTGCCAGCAGCTTAGGAGGTTGGGTCGGGGTGAACACTGAAGCTTTCTTT.

This chain connects TRBV12-3 or TRBV12-4 to TRBJ1-1, with unresolved D. The CDR3 spans 13 residues. V lost 8 bases and J 1 base, leaving 11 bases between the germline ends. The CDR3 DNA follows: TGTGCCAGCTTTGAGGAAAAGAACACTGAAGCTTTCTTT. Its translation is CASFEEKNTEAFF.

The V call is TRBV7-2, the J call TRBJ1-1; D may be TRBD1 (6 bases). The V end lost 4 bases, the J end lost 3 bases, and 12 bases lay between the germline ends. In germline, CDR1 is SGHTA, CDR2 FQGNSA. This CDR3 contains 14 residues. The CDR3 loop reads CASSSPDRYTEAFF. The DNA of the CDR3 is TGTGCCAGCAGCTCCCCAGACAGGTACACTGAAGCTTTCTTT.

V and J are TRBV12-3 or TRBV12-4 and TRBJ2-2, with TRBD1 identical over 7 bases. The CDR3 consists of 12 residues. V shed 9 bases and J 5 bases; nucleotides not matched to a gene: 3. In nucleotides, the CDR3 is TGTGCCAGTCACAGGGGAACCGGGGAGCTGTTTTTT. It encodes CASHRGTGELFF.

V usage is TRBV19 and J usage is TRBJ1-4; TRBD1 matches 7 bases. The CDR3 loop spans 15 amino acids. Per the germline V gene, CDR1 is LNHDA and CDR2 is SQIVND (reference sequence). V trimming: 4 bases; J trimming: 6 bases; junction bases outside the gene matches: 8. The CDR3 protein is CASSTGGAIYEKLFF. The CDR3 DNA is TGTGCCAGTAGTACAGGGGGAGCGATTTATGAAAAACTGTTTTTT.

The chain uses TRBV19 and TRBJ1-5; D call uncertain. Germline-derived CDR1 and CDR2 are LNHDA and SQIVND (reference sequence). V lost 10 bases and J lost 5, with 15 bases in between. There are 13 residues in the CDR3. The DNA of the CDR3 is TGTGCCACCAAGAGTGGGCGCGATCAGCCCCAGCATTTT. Translated: CATKSGRDQPQHF.

The chain uses TRBV7-2 and TRBJ2-5, with a weak D call TRBD1 (5 bases). Germline assignment: CDR1 SGHTA and CDR2 FQGNSA. Deletions cut 0 bases from V and 5 bases from J, with 10 bases between. This CDR3 comprises 14 residues. In nucleotides, the CDR3 is TGTGCCAGCAGCTTAGCGGGTCCAGGGGAGACCCAGTACTTC. This codes for CASSLAGPGETQYF.

This sequence joins TRBV21-1 and TRBJ1-5. TRBV21-1 is a recognized pseudogene. This CDR3 spans 13 amino acids. The CDR3 DNA reads TGTGCCAGCAGCGTGGGAGCATTTCAGCCCCAGCATTTT. Residues: CASSVGAFQPQHF.

This clone occurred many times. J is TRBJ1-6 and V is TRBV5-1; 7 positions agree with TRBD1. There are 16 residues in the CDR3. CDR1 is SGHRS, CDR2 YFSETQ, per germline. The V and J ends lost 4 bases and 7 bases, in that order; junction bases with no gene match: 11. CDR3 nucleotides: TGCGCCAGCAGCCCGGACAGGAGAGGGACGAATTCACCCCTCCACTTT. Encoded protein: CASSPDRRGTNSPLHF.

CDR3 sequence reads: CASSPMDRAEGEKLFF. In DNA form, the CDR3 reads TGTGCCAGCAGTCCAATGGACAGGGCTGAGGGAGAAAAACTGTTTTTT. V usage is TRBV27 and J usage is TRBJ1-4; the match to TRBD1 covers 8 bases. CDR3 length: 16 residues. Germline assignment: CDR1 MNHEY and CDR2 SMNVEV (reference sequence). The V gene end was trimmed by 5 bases and the J gene end by 8 bases; junction bases not matched to a gene: 13. Variable domain in full (rest from reference TRBV27 and TRBJ1-4): EAQVTQNPRYLITVTGKKLTVTCSQNMNHEYMSWYRQDPGLGLRQIYYSMNVEVTDKGDVPEGYKVSRKEKRNFPLILESPSPNQTSLYFCASSPMDRAEGEKLFFGSGTQLSVL.

This chain uses TRBV6-5 with TRBJ1-3; unclear D gene. Trimming removed 9 bases at V and 0 bases at J, with 9 bases between. The CDR3 loop spans 13 amino acids. CDR1 is MNHEY, CDR2 SVGAGI, per germline. CDR3 nucleotide sequence: TGTGCCAGTAAACAGAGCTCTGGAAACACCATATATTTT. Its translation: CASKQSSGNTIYF.

The rearrangement links TRBV6-2 or TRBV6-3 to TRBJ2-7; D is ambiguous. The CDR3 extends over 12 amino acids. CDR1 and CDR2 (germline): MNHEY, SVGEGT. The V end was cut by 6 bases, the J end by 3 bases, with 9 bases between. CDR3 loop: CASSPPLYEQYF. The CDR3 coding sequence is TGTGCCAGCAGCCCCCCTCTCTACGAGCAGTACTTC.